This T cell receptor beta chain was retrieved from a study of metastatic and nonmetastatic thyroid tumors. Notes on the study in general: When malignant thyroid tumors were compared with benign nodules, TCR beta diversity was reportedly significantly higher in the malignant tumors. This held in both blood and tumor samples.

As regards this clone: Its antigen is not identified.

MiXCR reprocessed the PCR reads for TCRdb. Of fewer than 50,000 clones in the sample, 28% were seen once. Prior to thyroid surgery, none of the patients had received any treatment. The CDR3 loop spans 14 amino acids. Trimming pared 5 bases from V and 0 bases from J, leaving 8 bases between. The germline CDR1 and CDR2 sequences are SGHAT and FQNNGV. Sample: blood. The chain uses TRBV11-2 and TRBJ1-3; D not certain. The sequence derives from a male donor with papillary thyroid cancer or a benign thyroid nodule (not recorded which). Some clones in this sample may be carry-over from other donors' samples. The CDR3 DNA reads TGTGCCAGCAGCCCGCAGGTCTCTGGAAACACCATATATTTT. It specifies CASSPQVSGNTIYF.